This TCR beta chain was recorded in a study of T cell responses to AZD1222 COVID-19 vaccine. General study findings and limits: Donors, mostly white British, included more females; clonal diversity was possibly underestimated.

Of note for this clone: What it recognizes is unknown.

Samples with a second dose at about 4 or about 12 weeks were pooled together. The CDR3 contains 14 residues. Trimming took 3 bases from V and 2 from J, leaving 11 bases between them. Per the germline V gene, CDR1 is SEHNR and CDR2 is FQNEAQ (reference sequence). This table comes from immunoSEQ multiplex PCR, and its TCRdb copy is limited to in-frame clones, with some not included. The sample includes around 44,000 clones, just over 85% seen only once; the top ten take around 6.5%. The origin of this receptor is an adult who received the AZD1222 COVID-19 vaccine. This sequence joins TRBV7-9 and TRBJ2-7, with D perhaps TRBD1 (6 bases). The specimen was peripheral blood, collected 28 days after the second AZD1222 dose. The CDR3 DNA sequence: TGTGCCAGCAGCTTCGGCCAGGGGACCTACGAGCAGTACTTC. Translating gives CASSFGQGTYEQYF.